The 6 T cell receptor beta chains presented below share a single source sample, sequenced in a study of T-cell reconstitution after alpha-beta-depleted transplantation in children. The TCRbeta library incorporated unique molecular identifiers. Each CDR3 protein gets one entry after TCRdb re-called the PCR reads with MiXCR. The data contain 65,000 to 85,000 distinct CDR3 sequences, under 13% of them singletons. Sample: PBMCs, taken before TCRalphabeta/CD19-depleted stem cell transplant. These receptors came from a boy younger than 18 with acute myeloid leukemia, due to receive a stem cell transplant.

In its sample, this clonotype was seen many times. The chain couples TRBV6-5 to TRBJ1-1; 10 nucleotides line up with TRBD1. CDR3 size: 15 residues. Germline trimming cut 5 bases from V and 0 bases from J; bases unmatched to any gene: 3. The V gene's germline CDR1 is MNHEY and CDR2 SVGAGI. CDR3 loop: CASSPTGGMNTEAFF. CDR3 DNA: TGTGCCAGCAGTCCGACAGGGGGCATGAACACTGAAGCTTTCTTT.

This clonotype has ten or more counts. The chain employs TRBV20-1 and TRBJ2-2; maybe TRBD1 (6 bases). This CDR3 comprises 14 residues. The V end was cut by 0 bases, the J end by 4 bases, with 9 bases between. Germline V gene data show CDR1 as DFQATT and CDR2 as SNEGSKA (reference sequence). The CDR3 region has the DNA TGCAGTGCTAGAGATACCAGGGGCACCGGGGAGCTGTTTTTT. Amino acid sequence: CSARDTRGTGELFF.

There are many counts of this clonotype. The rearrangement joins TRBV20-1 to TRBJ2-3, with 7 positions matching TRBD2. CDR3 length: 15 residues. CDR1 is DFQATT and CDR2 is SNEGSKA in the germline V gene (reference sequence). Trimming at V came to 1 base and at J to 7 bases, leaving 11 bases not matched to a gene. The CDR3 DNA is TGCAGTGCTAGAGGGATTCTAGCGGCGGGGAATACGCAGTATTTT. Translated, it gives CSARGILAAGNTQYF.

Points on this clonotype: This clone may be a read error of a much larger clone one base away. The rearrangement links TRBV3-1 to TRBJ2-1; 13 positions agree with TRBD2. The CDR3 has 17 amino acids. The trim removed 4 bases at V and 3 bases at J, leaving 6 bases unmatched. Germline lookup yields CDR1 LGHDT and CDR2 YNNKEL (reference sequence). CDR3 loop: CASSPTSGRAGYNEQFF. The CDR3 bases are TGTGCCAGCAGCCCAACTAGCGGGAGGGCCGGCTACAATGAGCAGTTCTTC.

This clonotype has a count of ten or more. The chain employs TRBV5-1 and TRBJ2-3; 12 bases map to TRBD2. CDR1 SGHRS and CDR2 YFSETQ come from the germline V gene. CDR3 size: 16 residues. Unmatched junction bases numbered 4, after V lost 2 bases and J lost 3 bases. The CDR3 here is CASSFTSGRWTDTQYF. In DNA, the CDR3 is TGCGCCAGCAGCTTTACTAGCGGGAGGTGGACAGATACGCAGTATTTT.

Within the sample, this clonotype is medium-sized. This chain's CDR3 is CASSSRTVLGEQYV. CDR3 DNA: TGTGCCAGCAGCTCAAGGACGGTTCTCGGGGAGCAGTACGTC. This sequence joins TRBV7-8 and TRBJ2-7, with unresolved D. The length of the CDR3 is 14 residues. Germline values: CDR1 SGHVS, CDR2 FQNEAQ. The V end lost 4 bases, the J end lost 7 bases, and 17 bases lay between the germline ends.